Below, one T cell receptor (beta chain) is given with its context. CDR3 length equals 14 residues. CDR1 is SGHRS, CDR2 YFSETQ, per germline. The ends were cut back, 7 bases at V and 3 bases at J, with 16 bases in the middle. The sample comes from a study of blood T cells in healthy people across ages. Through a sample-barcoded 5' primer and a J-beta primer mix, a second PCR was run for about 6 to 11 cycles. TCRdb reanalysed the 5' RACE reads using MiXCR and keeps one entry per CDR3 protein. The sample yields about 500,000 distinct CDR3 sequences, about 25% seen once. These data were likewise used in another study, on T cells of mothers and their children.

The specimen was blood. The clonotype comes from a boy younger than 18 in good health. This rearrangement joins TRBV5-1 to TRBJ1-2; D is ambiguous. The chain's CDR3 is CASSADPLYYGYTF. The CDR3 DNA is TGCGCCAGCTCGGCAGACCCCCTATACTATGGCTACACCTTC.